This TCR beta chain comes out of a study of blood T cell repertoires in COVID-19. Across the study: The cDNA or gDNA used as material had been derived from T cells, B-cell-depleted T cells, or PBMCs.

The CDR3 loop spans 15 amino acids. J was trimmed by 2 bases and V by 6 bases; bases with no gene match: 4. Per germline, CDR1 MNHEY and CDR2 SVGEGT. In the original workflow: Amplification with reference gene primers provided the estimates of nucleated cell counts. Sequencing used immunoSEQ multiplex PCR; TCRdb keeps in-frame clones, though not all of them. Clonal size and the V and J genes are those of that table, whereas D and trimming came from the DNA. The sample shows 250,000 to 300,000 clones, approximately 90% of them seen only once. Sample: peripheral blood. V is TRBV6-2 or TRBV6-3 and J is TRBJ2-3, with 11 bases matching TRBD2. The receptor was derived from a woman in her 30s with active or convalescent COVID-19. CDR3 sequence: CASSLAGGFTDTQYF. DNA for the CDR3: TGTGCCAGCAGCCTAGCGGGGGGCTTCACAGATACGCAGTATTTT.